This TCR beta chain was obtained from a study of T-cell memory formation after mild COVID-19. Overall study results and limits: Among CD4+ contracting clones, most were CM and EM, and CD8+ ones EMRA. Balance between CD4 and CD8 was seen in clones contracting day 15 to 85, and a CD4+ lean was seen in later expanders.

Details on this clonotype: As yet, its antigen is unknown.

Constant-segment primers served in 5'RACE that generated TCR alpha and TCR beta cDNA libraries bearing sample barcodes and UMIs. TCRdb re-called the 5' RACE reads through MiXCR, storing one row per CDR3 protein. The sample yields some 450,000 distinct CDR3 sequences, around 17% seen once. Trimming at V came to 4 bases and at J to 2 bases, leaving 7 bases not matched to a gene. The CDR3 has 14 residues. The germline V gene has CDR1 DFQATT and CDR2 SNEGSKA (reference sequence). This chain links TRBV20-1 with TRBJ2-7, with 8 bases lining up with TRBD1. Sequencing was carried out using PBMCs or a T cell subset sorted from them (not recorded which). The source of this sequence is a man aged 18 to 30 who had mild COVID-19 (a few samples of this study predate the infection). Cell type and time point are not known. CDR3 sequence: CSATRTGRTYEQYF. CDR3 sequence (DNA): TGCAGTGCTACCCGGACAGGGAGGACCTACGAGCAGTACTTC.